These 8 T cell receptor beta chains were all obtained from the same sample, sequenced in a study of glioma-infiltrating T cells after dendritic cell vaccination. Sequencing was performed with immunoSEQ multiplex PCR; in TCRdb, only in-frame clones are kept and a portion is missing. The sample shows about 100,000 clones, about 80% of them seen only once. The specimen was blood, collected before dendritic cell vaccination. These receptors came from a human donor with glioblastoma.

The gene calls are TRBV16 and TRBJ2-7; D is perhaps TRBD1 (5 bases). In germline, CDR1 is KGHSY, CDR2 FQNENV. V was cut by 0 bases and J by 0 bases, with 9 bases left in between. The CDR3 runs 15 residues. As DNA, the CDR3 is TGTGCCAGCAGCCAATCGTTTGGGGCCTCCTACGAGCAGTACTTC. Translated: CASSQSFGASYEQYF.

In its sample, this clone was seen once. The chain joins TRBV5-1 to TRBJ2-5, with 8 bases identical to TRBD2. CDR3 length: 14 amino acids. Germline-derived CDR1 and CDR2 are SGHRS and YFSETQ. V was clipped by 2 bases and J by 2 bases; unmatched bases: 2. The CDR3 reads CASSFLAGQETQYF. The CDR3 DNA is TGCGCCAGCAGCTTCCTAGCGGGTCAAGAGACCCAGTACTTC.

The CDR3 region is CASTSTSFTYEQYF. The CDR3 nucleotides read TGTGCCAGCACTTCGACTAGCTTTACCTACGAGCAGTACTTC. The genes are TRBV6-1 and TRBJ2-7, with 7 nucleotides matching TRBD2. The J segment lost 2 bases and the V segment lost 7 bases, leaving 8 bases of the junction unmatched. Germline V gene lookup returns CDR1 MNHNS and CDR2 SASEGT. There are 14 residues in the CDR3.

V gene TRBV4-1 combines with J gene TRBJ2-3, with TRBD2 matching 14 bases. J was trimmed by 6 bases and V by 4 bases; bases with no gene match: 9. This CDR3 has 17 residues. Germline-derived CDR1 and CDR2 are MGHRA and YSYEKL. The CDR3 is CASSLRETSGGADTQYF. As DNA, the CDR3 is TGCGCCAGCAGCCTAAGGGAGACTAGCGGGGGGGCGGATACGCAGTATTTT.

CDR3 amino acids: CASSLIRTVPYEQYF. The CDR3 DNA sequence: TGTGCCAGCAGTTTAATCAGGACAGTCCCCTACGAGCAGTACTTC. The rearrangement uses TRBV28 and TRBJ2-7; a possible D gene is TRBD1 (6 bases). Germline values: CDR1 MDHEN, CDR2 SYDVKM. The CDR3 has 15 amino acids. V lost 2 bases and J lost 2, with 13 bases in between.

The chain recombines TRBV7-9 with TRBJ1-1; D is unresolved. There are 14 residues in the CDR3. Germline assignment: CDR1 SEHNR and CDR2 FQNEAQ (reference sequence). V gave up 2 bases and J gave up 6 bases, with 13 bases separating them. The CDR3 DNA reads TGTGCCAGCAGCTTATGGGCGGGAACGGCTGAAGCTTTCTTT. This encodes CASSLWAGTAEAFF.

The chain couples TRBV9 to TRBJ2-3, with no clear D. CDR3 size: 12 residues. The germline CDR1 and CDR2 sequences are SGDLS and YYNGEE. Trimming removed 0 bases at V and 5 bases at J, with 4 bases between. CDR3 sequence reads: CASSVGQDTQYF. Here the CDR3 DNA reads TGTGCCAGCAGCGTAGGGCAAGATACGCAGTATTTT.

In this sample, this clone turned up once. V usage is TRBV7-2 and J usage is TRBJ1-5; D remains unclear. CDR1 is SGHTA, CDR2 FQGNSA, per germline. Trimming shortened V by 1 base and J by 3 bases, and 10 bases separated the two germline ends. The length of the CDR3 is 15 residues. Written as DNA, the CDR3 is TGTGCCAGCAGCTTAGAAGCTGTGTACAATCAGCCCCAGCATTTT. Amino acid sequence: CASSLEAVYNQPQHF.